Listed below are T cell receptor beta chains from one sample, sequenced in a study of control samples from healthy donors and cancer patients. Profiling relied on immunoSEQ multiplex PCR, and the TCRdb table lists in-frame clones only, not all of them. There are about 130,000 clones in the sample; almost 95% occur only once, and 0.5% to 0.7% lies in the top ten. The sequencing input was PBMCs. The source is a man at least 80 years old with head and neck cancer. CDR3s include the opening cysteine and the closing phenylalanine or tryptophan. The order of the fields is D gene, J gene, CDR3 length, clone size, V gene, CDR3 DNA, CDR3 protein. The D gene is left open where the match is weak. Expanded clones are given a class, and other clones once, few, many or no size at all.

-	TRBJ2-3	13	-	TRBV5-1	TGCGCCAGCAGCGCCGCTAGCACAGATACGCAGTATTTT	CASSAASTDTQYF
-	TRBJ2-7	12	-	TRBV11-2	TGTGCCAGCAGCGCCCACTCCTACGAGCAGTACTTC	CASSAHSYEQYF
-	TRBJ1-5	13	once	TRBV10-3	TGTGCCATCAGTGATAAGAGCAATCAGCCCCAGCATTTT	CAISDKSNQPQHF
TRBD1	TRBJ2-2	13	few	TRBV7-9	TGTGCCAGCAGCTGGGACAGTTTCGGGGAGCTGTTTTTT	CASSWDSFGELFF
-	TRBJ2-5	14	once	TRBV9	TGTGCCAGCAGCGTATATGCGGGGGCGGGGACCCAGTACTTC	CASSVYAGAGTQYF
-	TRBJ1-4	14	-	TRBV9	TGTGCCAGCAGCCCTCGCCCGTCGAGGGAAAAACTGTTTTTT	CASSPRPSREKLFF
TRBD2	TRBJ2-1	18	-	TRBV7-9	TGTGCCAGCAGCTTAGGATCCCTAGCGGGGGGGCTAGTGGATGAGCAGTTCTTC	CASSLGSLAGGLVDEQFF
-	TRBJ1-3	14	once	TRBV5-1	TGCGCCAGCAGCCGGGACCTCTCTGGAAACACCATATATTTT	CASSRDLSGNTIYF
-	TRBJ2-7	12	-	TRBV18	TGTGCCAGCTCACCCGAGGCTCACGAGCAGTACTTC	CASSPEAHEQYF
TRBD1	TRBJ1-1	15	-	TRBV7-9	TGTGCCAGCAGCCTCCAGCGGGACAGGGGTTCTGAAGCTTTCTTT	CASSLQRDRGSEAFF
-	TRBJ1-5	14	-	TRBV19	TGTGCCAGTAGTTTACAGGGTTCGAATCAGCCCCAGCATTTT	CASSLQGSNQPQHF
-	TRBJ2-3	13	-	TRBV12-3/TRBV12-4	TGTGCCACGGCAGCGGCCAGCACAGATACGCAGTATTTT	CATAAASTDTQYF
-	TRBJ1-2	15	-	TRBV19	TGTGCCAGTCGAGTTAATCAGGGCAGTAACTATGGCTACACCTTC	CASRVNQGSNYGYTF
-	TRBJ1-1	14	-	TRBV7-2	TGTGCCAGCAGCCCCCAGGGGATGAACACTGAAGCTTTCTTT	CASSPQGMNTEAFF
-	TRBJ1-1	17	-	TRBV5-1	TGCGCCAGCAGCTTGCCTTTCGAGACGGACATGAACACTGAAGCTTTCTTT	CASSLPFETDMNTEAFF
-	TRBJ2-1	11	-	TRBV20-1	TGCAGTGCTAGAAGACACAATGAGCAGTTCTTC	CSARRHNEQFF
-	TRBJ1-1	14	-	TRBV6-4	TGTGCCAGCAGTGACCCCCAGTTGAACACTGAAGCTTTCTTT	CASSDPQLNTEAFF
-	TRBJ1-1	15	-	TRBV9	TGTGCCAGCAGCGTAACTCCCGGGGGGAACACTGAAGCTTTCTTT	CASSVTPGGNTEAFF
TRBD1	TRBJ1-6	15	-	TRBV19	TGTGCCAGTAGTATTGGGGACAGCTATAATTCACCCCTCCACTTT	CASSIGDSYNSPLHF
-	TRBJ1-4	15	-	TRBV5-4	TGTGCCAGCAGCTTGCCAGGGGCCGGTAATGAAAAACTGTTTTTT	CASSLPGAGNEKLFF
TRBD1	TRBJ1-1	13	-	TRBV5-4	TGTGCCAGCAGCTTGTACAGGGGTTTGAGAGCTTTCTTT	CASSLYRGLRAFF
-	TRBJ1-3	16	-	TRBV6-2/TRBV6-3	TGTGCCAGCAGCTTCTTGACAGGCAGCTCTGGAAACACCATATATTTT	CASSFLTGSSGNTIYF
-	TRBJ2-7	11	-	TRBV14	TGTGCCAGCAGCCGATACTACGAGCAGTACTTC	CASSRYYEQYF
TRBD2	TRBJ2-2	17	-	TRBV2	TGTGCCAGCAGTGAAGCGCGGGGGGGCATCGGCACCGGGGAGCTGTTTTTT	CASSEARGGIGTGELFF
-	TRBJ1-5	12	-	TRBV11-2	TGTGCCAGCAGCTTAGATGGGGGGGCTGGACATTTT	CASSLDGGAGHF
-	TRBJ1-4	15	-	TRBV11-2	TGTGCCAGCAGCTTAGAGGGCAGGGGCAATGAAAAACTGTTTTTT	CASSLEGRGNEKLFF
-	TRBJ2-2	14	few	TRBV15	TGTGCCACCAGCAGAGATCTAGGGACCGGGGAGCTGTTTTTT	CATSRDLGTGELFF
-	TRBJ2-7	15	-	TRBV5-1	TGCGCCAGCAGCAGCCGGGACTTAAGCTCCTACGAGCAGTACTTC	CASSSRDLSSYEQYF
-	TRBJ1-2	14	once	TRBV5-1	TGCGCCAGCAGCTTGACAGGGTTCGACTATGGCTACACCTTC	CASSLTGFDYGYTF
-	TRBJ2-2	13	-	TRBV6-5	TGTGCCAGCACACGGACGGGGACCGGGGAGCTGTTTTTT	CASTRTGTGELFF
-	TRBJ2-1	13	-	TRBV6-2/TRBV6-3	TGTGCCAGCAGTTACGTCCTGAGGGAGGTGCAGTTCTTC	CASSYVLREVQFF
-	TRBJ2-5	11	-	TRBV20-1	TGCAGTGCTAGTAATAGGGAGACCCAGTACTTC	CSASNRETQYF
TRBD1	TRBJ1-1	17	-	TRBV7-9	TGTGCCAGCAGCTTAGGTACGGGACAGTTAATGAACACTGAAGCTTTCTTT	CASSLGTGQLMNTEAFF
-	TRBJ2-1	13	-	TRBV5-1	TGCGCCAGCAGCTTGGCCCAACTAGCTGAGCAGTTCTTC	CASSLAQLAEQFF
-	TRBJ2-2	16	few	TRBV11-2	TGTGCCAGCAGCTTCTCGGGACTTTCGAACACCGGGGAGCTGTTTTTT	CASSFSGLSNTGELFF
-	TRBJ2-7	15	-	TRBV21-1	TGTGCCAGCAGCAAATGCCCCGGACTAGCGCGCGAGCAGTACTTC	CASSKCPGLAREQYF
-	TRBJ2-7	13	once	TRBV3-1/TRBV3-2	TGTGCCAGCAGCCTCCGAGGGACTTACGAGCAGTACTTC	CASSLRGTYEQYF
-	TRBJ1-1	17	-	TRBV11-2	TGTGCCAGCAGCCCATGGGGGGAAAGGGAGACGAACACTGAAGCTTTCTTT	CASSPWGERETNTEAFF
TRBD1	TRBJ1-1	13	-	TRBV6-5	TGTGCCAGCAGCTTGGACAGGGGCACTGAAGCTTTCTTT	CASSLDRGTEAFF
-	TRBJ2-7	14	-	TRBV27	TGTGCCAGCAGTTTTCAAGCGGGCCAGTACGAGCAGTACTTC	CASSFQAGQYEQYF
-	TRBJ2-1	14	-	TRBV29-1	TGCAGCGTTGAAGATCTTGCACTAGGGTTATTGCAGTTCTTC	CSVEDLALGLLQFF
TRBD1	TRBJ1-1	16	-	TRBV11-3	TGTGCCAGCAGCTTCGGACAGGGATCAGTGAACACTGAAGCTTTCTTT	CASSFGQGSVNTEAFF
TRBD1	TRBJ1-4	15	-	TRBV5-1	TGCGCCAGCAGCTTTTCAGGGGGCAGCGGTGAAAAACTGTTTTTT	CASSFSGGSGEKLFF
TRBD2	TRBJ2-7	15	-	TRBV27	TGTGCCAGCACCTTAATAGCGGGAGGGCATTCCGAGCAGTACTTC	CASTLIAGGHSEQYF
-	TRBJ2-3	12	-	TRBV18	TGTGCCAGCTCCCCAGGGCGAGATACGCAGTATTTT	CASSPGRDTQYF
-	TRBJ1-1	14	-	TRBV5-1	TGCGCCAGCGGCTACAGGGTCGCGAACACTGAAGCTTTCTTT	CASGYRVANTEAFF
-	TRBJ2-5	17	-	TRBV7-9	TGTGCCAGCAGCCCCCCCTCCTACGGGGGATGGCAAGAGACCCAGTACTTC	CASSPPSYGGWQETQYF
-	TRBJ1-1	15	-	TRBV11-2	TGTGCCAGCAGCTTAGCTGGGGTCTTGAACACTGAAGCTTTCTTT	CASSLAGVLNTEAFF
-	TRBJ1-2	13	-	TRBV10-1	TGCGCCAGCAGCTTGGACGGCTACTATGGCTACACCTTC	CASSLDGYYGYTF